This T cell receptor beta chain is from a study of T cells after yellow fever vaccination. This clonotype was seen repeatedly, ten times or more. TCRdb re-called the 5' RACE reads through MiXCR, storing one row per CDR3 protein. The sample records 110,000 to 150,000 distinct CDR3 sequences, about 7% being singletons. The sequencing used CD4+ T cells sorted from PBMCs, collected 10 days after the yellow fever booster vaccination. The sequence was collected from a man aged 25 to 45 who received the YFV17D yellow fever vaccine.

The CDR3: CASSNTSGANVLTF. The CDR3 bases are TGCGCCAGCAGCAACACCTCTGGGGCCAACGTCCTGACTTTC. This chain links TRBV5-1 with TRBJ2-6, with D unresolved. The germline V gene has CDR1 SGHRS and CDR2 YFSETQ. V gave up 4 bases and J gave up 0 bases, with 5 bases separating them. The CDR3 has 14 residues.